This T cell receptor beta chain derives from a study of blood T cell repertoires in COVID-19. The germline CDR1 and CDR2 sequences are SGHDN and FVKESK. The CDR3 is 14 residues long. V was shortened by 1 base and J by 1 base, with 7 bases between the two germline ends. As originally analysed: Amplifying reference gene primers gave estimates of nucleated cell counts. Using immunoSEQ multiplex PCR, the repertoire was profiled, and TCRdb retains in-frame clones only, with some absent. That table is the source of V, J and clone size, and D and trimming were worked out from the DNA. The sample lists about 280,000 clones, around 85% occurring once. The study recruited people aged roughly 18 to 100 years across 20 to 30 US areas. Allocation to cohorts depended on clinical history reported by the participants. Recovered Cohort 3 donors showed two negative PCRs, clearance, or symptom resolution.

The source of this sequence is a woman in her forties or fifties who had recovered from COVID-19. The sequencing sample was made of PBMCs or T cells enriched from blood (not recorded which). J is TRBJ1-1 and V is TRBV14, with a weak D call TRBD1 (5 bases). CDR3 nucleotide sequence: TGTGCCAGCAGCCAAGTTGGACAGAACACTGAAGCTTTCTTT. Protein: CASSQVGQNTEAFF.